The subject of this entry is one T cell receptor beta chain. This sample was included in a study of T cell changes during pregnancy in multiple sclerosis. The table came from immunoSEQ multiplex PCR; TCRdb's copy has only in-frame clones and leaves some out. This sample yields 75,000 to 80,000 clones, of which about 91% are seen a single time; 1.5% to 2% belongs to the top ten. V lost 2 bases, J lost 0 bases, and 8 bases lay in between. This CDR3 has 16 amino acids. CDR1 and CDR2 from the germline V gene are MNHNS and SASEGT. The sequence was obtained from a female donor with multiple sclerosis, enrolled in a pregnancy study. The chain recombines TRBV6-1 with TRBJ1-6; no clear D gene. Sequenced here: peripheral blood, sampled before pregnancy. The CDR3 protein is CASSELGSSYNSPLHF. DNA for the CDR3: TGTGCCAGCAGTGAACTAGGGAGCTCCTATAATTCACCCCTCCACTTT.